This T cell receptor (beta chain) is drawn from a study of T cell responses to AZD1222 COVID-19 vaccine. Study-wide findings and caveats: Spike-specific TCR breadth and depth were elevated following two AZD1222 doses.

Of note for this clone: Antigen: not known.

Germline V gene lookup returns CDR1 KGHSY and CDR2 FQNENV. With 4 bases removed from V and 7 bases from J, the gap between germline ends came to 16 bases. The CDR3 is 14 residues long. Some clones are missing from TCRdb's copy, which holds only in-frame ones; the method was immunoSEQ multiplex PCR. The repertoire includes more than 95,000 clones, approximately 92% of them detected once, and around 0.96% sits in the top ten. The chain couples TRBV16 to TRBJ1-1; D ambiguous. Sequenced here: peripheral blood, sampled on day 0 of AZD1222 vaccination. This TCR was sampled from an adult in good health. As DNA, the CDR3 is TGTGCCAGCAGCCCACTTTTCCGTGGCAGTGAAGCTTTCTTT. Its protein product is CASSPLFRGSEAFF. Full variable domain (missing parts from reference TRBV16 and TRBJ1-1): GEEVAQTPKHLVRGEGQKAKLYCAPIKGHSYVFWYQQVLKNEFKFLISFQNENVFDETGMPKERFSAKCLPNSPCSLEIQATKLEDSAVYFCASSPLFRGSEAFFGQGTRLTVV.